One sample yielded the 23 T cell receptor beta chains listed below, sequenced in a study of a mutant IDH1 vaccine in newly diagnosed glioma. Here immunoSEQ multiplex PCR was the method, and the copy in TCRdb shows in-frame clones only, minus some. The data contain 75,000 to 100,000 clones, 70% to 90% of them singletons. Time point indicated: baseline, week 1 (first vaccination visit). Regarding treatment: pre-vaccination baseline after standard-of-care therapy. The input for sequencing was PBMCs, taken from a glioma patient treated with radiotherapy, temozolomide or both. These receptors came from a woman aged 45 to 65 with glioma.

The chain combines TRBV5-1 with TRBJ2-7; possible D gene TRBD2, 6 bases. Trimming took off 4 bases at V and 2 bases at J, with 16 bases between the two ends. Germline assignment: CDR1 SGHRS and CDR2 YFSETQ. The CDR3 contains 15 residues. CDR3 in amino acids: CASSPGTSTTYEQYF. The CDR3 DNA reads as TGCGCCAGCAGCCCAGGGACTTCGACTACCTACGAGCAGTACTTC.

The V and J genes are TRBV7-8 and TRBJ2-6; D tentatively reads TRBD1 or TRBD2 (5 bases each). This CDR3 region has 18 residues. Looked up from germline, CDR1 is SGHVS and CDR2 is FQNEAQ. With 0 bases removed from V and 0 bases from J, the gap between germline ends came to 12 bases. CDR3 region: CASSLALEGSSGANVLTF. CDR3 DNA sequence: TGTGCCAGCAGCTTAGCGCTCGAGGGGTCCTCTGGGGCCAACGTCCTGACTTTC.

The CDR3 DNA is TGCGCCAGCAGCCCCTATACAGACAATGAGCAGTTCTTC. The encoded protein is CASSPYTDNEQFF. The V and J genes are TRBV5-1 and TRBJ2-1; the D is unclear. Trimming took 4 bases from V and 5 from J, leaving 10 bases between them. Germline V CDR1 and CDR2: SGHRS, YFSETQ. The CDR3 sequence is 13 residues long. Using reference TRBV5-1 and TRBJ2-1 for the parts outside the CDR3, the full variable domain is KAGVTQTPRYLIKTRGQQVTLSCSPISGHRSVSWYQQTPGQGLQFLFEYFSETQRNKGNFPGRFSGRQFSNSRSEMNVSTLELGDSALYLCASSPYTDNEQFFGPGTRLTVL.

The rearrangement joins TRBV7-3 to TRBJ2-1; TRBD1 aligns across 7 bases. The J segment lost 2 bases and the V segment lost 2 bases, leaving 3 bases of the junction unmatched. The CDR3 has 15 residues. Looked up from germline, CDR1 is SGHTA and CDR2 is FQGTGA. The CDR3 DNA follows: TGTGCCAGCAGCTTAGAAGGGGGCACCTACAATGAGCAGTTCTTC. As protein: CASSLEGGTYNEQFF.

The CDR3 here is CASSAYRAEQYF. The CDR3 DNA reads as TGTGCCAGCAGCGCCTACAGGGCCGAGCAGTACTTC. This sequence joins TRBV7-9 and TRBJ2-7; D might be TRBD1 (6 bases). The CDR3 has 12 residues. CDR1 is SEHNR, CDR2 FQNEAQ, per germline (reference sequence). Between the trimmed V and J ends, which lost 5 bases and 6 bases, there was a span of 11 bases.

The chain joins TRBV6-5 to TRBJ2-7; 10 bases are a match to TRBD2. Unmatched junction bases numbered 6, after V lost 7 bases and J lost 3 bases. Germline assignment: CDR1 MNHEY and CDR2 SVGAGI. This CDR3 is built from 14 residues. CDR3 loop: CASTRASGSYEQYF. The CDR3 DNA reads TGTGCCAGCACAAGAGCTAGCGGGAGCTACGAGCAGTACTTC.

This chain joins TRBV5-4 and TRBJ2-2, with 8 bases fitting TRBD1. CDR3 length equals 15 residues. The ends lost 4 bases at V and 3 bases at J; junction bases unmatched: 5. Germline-derived CDR1 and CDR2 are SGHNT and YYREEE (reference sequence). CDR3 region: CASSAGTGDTGELFF. DNA for the CDR3: TGTGCCAGCAGCGCCGGGACAGGAGACACCGGGGAGCTGTTTTTT.

The V call is TRBV11-1, the J call TRBJ1-1; 11 positions agree with TRBD1. Germline CDR1 is SGHAT and CDR2 is FQDESV (reference sequence). With 4 bases clipped from V and 0 bases from J, the junction kept 7 bases outside the gene matches. This CDR3 is built from 17 residues. The CDR3: CASSSRTGGGVNTEAFF. The CDR3 DNA is TGTGCCAGCAGCTCTCGGACAGGGGGCGGAGTGAACACTGAAGCTTTCTTT.

This clone was seen just once. CDR3 DNA: TGTGCCAGCAGTTTACCACAAATTTCCGAGCAGTACTTC. It yields the protein CASSLPQISEQYF. The gene calls are TRBV6-6 and TRBJ2-7; D remains unclear. The CDR3 is 13 residues long. Trimming cost V 4 bases and J 6 bases, with 13 bases left between them. Germline lookup yields CDR1 MNHNY and CDR2 SVGAGI (reference sequence).

The chain combines TRBV5-1 with TRBJ2-3; 11 bases are shared with TRBD2. V lost 6 bases and J lost 4; bases outside the gene matches: 13. The CDR3 runs to 17 residues. Germline values: CDR1 SGHRS, CDR2 YFSETQ. The CDR3 DNA reads as TGCGCCAGCACCCCCGCCCCACTAGCGGGAGTGGCAGATACGCAGTATTTT. Protein sequence: CASTPAPLAGVADTQYF. Complete variable domain (other parts from reference TRBV5-1 and TRBJ2-3): KAGVTQTPRYLIKTRGQQVTLSCSPISGHRSVSWYQQTPGQGLQFLFEYFSETQRNKGNFPGRFSGRQFSNSRSEMNVSTLELGDSALYLCASTPAPLAGVADTQYFGPGTRLTVL.

This chain uses TRBV7-6 with TRBJ2-5, with D possibly matching TRBD2 (6 bases). CDR1 is SGHVS and CDR2 is FNYEAQ in the germline V gene. V lost 1 base and J lost 2, with 8 bases in between. The CDR3 length is 14 residues. CDR3 sequence (DNA): TGTGCCAGCAGCTTAGAAGGGAGGCAAGAGACCCAGTACTTC. It yields the protein CASSLEGRQETQYF.

The chain recombines TRBV7-3 with TRBJ1-4, with 7 bases lining up with TRBD1. Germline CDR1 and CDR2: SGHTA and FQGTGA. V gave up 10 bases and J gave up 0 bases; unmatched junction bases: 8. The CDR3 is made up of 15 amino acids. The CDR3 reads CATSGGIATNEKLFF. The CDR3 DNA reads TGTGCCACGTCAGGGGGGATTGCAACTAATGAAAAACTGTTTTTT.

This chain joins TRBV29-1 and TRBJ2-3; D call uncertain. This CDR3 is built from 12 residues. V gave up 0 bases and J gave up 4 bases, with 5 bases separating them. Per germline, CDR1 SQVTM and CDR2 ANQGSEA. In DNA, the CDR3 is TGCAGCGTTGAAGAAGGGCCAGATACGCAGTATTTT. Encoded protein: CSVEEGPDTQYF.

This chain uses TRBV27 with TRBJ2-7, with unresolved D. The length of the CDR3 is 14 residues. Trimming took off 2 bases at V and 1 base at J, with 9 bases between the two ends. The V gene's germline CDR1 is MNHEY and CDR2 SMNVEV (reference sequence). The DNA for the CDR3 is TGTGCCAGCAGTTTAAAGGGCCTTTCCTACGAGCAGTACTTC. This codes for CASSLKGLSYEQYF.

This chain joins TRBV7-9 and TRBJ2-3; the D is unclear. The CDR3 sequence is 11 residues long. Germline V gene data show CDR1 as SEHNR and CDR2 as FQNEAQ (reference sequence). Trimming took 5 bases from V and 6 from J, leaving 6 bases between them. CDR3 loop: CASSGRDTQYF. CDR3 in DNA: TGTGCCAGCAGCGGTAGGGATACGCAGTATTTT.

The gene calls are TRBV18 and TRBJ2-5; 9 bases line up with TRBD2. J lost 5 bases, V lost 1 base, and 5 bases had no gene match. The CDR3 extends over 15 amino acids. Germline values: CDR1 KGHSH, CDR2 LQKENI. Here the CDR3 reads CASSPRGRALETQYF. DNA for the CDR3: TGTGCCAGCTCACCACGCGGGAGGGCCTTGGAGACCCAGTACTTC.

In DNA, the CDR3 is TGCGCCAGCAGCCCGACGGGGCGGGAGCAGTTCTTC. Its protein product is CASSPTGREQFF. The chain links TRBV5-1 to TRBJ2-1; possibly TRBD1 or TRBD2 for D (5 bases each). This CDR3 spans 12 amino acids. Germline CDR1 and CDR2: SGHRS and YFSETQ. V was clipped by 4 bases and J by 10 bases, with 12 bases between them.

The chain employs TRBV25-1 and TRBJ2-1; 8 positions match TRBD2. The length of the CDR3 is 14 residues. Germline trimming cut 4 bases from V and 9 bases from J; bases unmatched to any gene: 8. From germline, CDR1 is MGHDK and CDR2 SYGVNS. CDR3 protein: CASSAIAGSVEQFF. CDR3 coding DNA: TGTGCCAGCAGTGCAATAGCGGGATCCGTTGAGCAGTTCTTC.

In nucleotides, the CDR3 is TGTGCCAGCAGCTTCCACCCGCTAGTTACGGGCTACACCTTC. It specifies CASSFHPLVTGYTF. V usage is TRBV7-9 and J usage is TRBJ1-2; D is unresolved. This CDR3 region has 14 residues. V shed 3 bases and J shed 8 bases, with 16 bases lying between them. Germline-derived CDR1 and CDR2 are SEHNR and FQNEAQ (reference sequence).

V and J are TRBV5-1 and TRBJ2-2; D might be TRBD1 (6 bases). Germline lookup yields CDR1 SGHRS and CDR2 YFSETQ. The CDR3 sequence is 14 residues long. The ends were cut back, 1 base at V and 4 bases at J, with 8 bases in the middle. CDR3: CASSLKGGTGELFF. The CDR3 bases are TGCGCCAGCAGCTTGAAAGGGGGCACCGGGGAGCTGTTTTTT.

The chain couples TRBV5-8 to TRBJ2-1; maybe TRBD2 (6 bases). This CDR3 spans 14 amino acids. Germline lookup yields CDR1 SGHTS and CDR2 YDEGEE. Deletions cut 0 bases from V and 8 bases from J, with 12 bases between. Here the CDR3 reads CASSLAPGTDEQFF. CDR3 nucleotides: TGTGCCAGCAGCTTGGCCCCCGGGACTGATGAGCAGTTCTTC.

The chain has TRBV30 and TRBJ1-4; a possible D gene is TRBD1 (5 bases). V was trimmed by 2 bases and J by 5 bases, leaving 12 bases between them. CDR3 length: 14 amino acids. Per the germline V gene, CDR1 is GTSNPN and CDR2 is SVGIG (reference sequence). The CDR3 here is CAWSSGNANEKLFF. As DNA, the CDR3 is TGTGCCTGGAGTTCAGGGAATGCGAATGAAAAACTGTTTTTT.

The V gene is TRBV10-1, the J gene TRBJ2-3, with 11 bases fitting TRBD1. The V gene end was trimmed by 3 bases and the J gene end by 1 base; junction bases not matched to a gene: 3. The CDR3 contains 16 residues. CDR1 is WNHNN and CDR2 is SYGVQD in the germline V gene (reference sequence). The CDR3 DNA sequence: TGCGCCAGCAGTGATGGACAGGGGGCAGGCACAGATACGCAGTATTTT. It yields the protein CASSDGQGAGTDTQYF.